The clone carrying this T cell receptor beta chain was recorded at least ten times. No antigen is known for it. This record belongs to a study of T cells after yellow fever vaccination. Study-wide background: Some fractions had low cell numbers, and these were prepared with SMART-Seq v4 Ultra Low Input. Whole-study findings and limits: Clones that expanded after primary vaccination mostly reappeared after the booster (96% CD4, 88% CD8).

Template switching with 5'RACE generated the TCR cDNA and added a universal primer site and UMIs. TCRdb redid the calling of the 5' RACE reads with MiXCR, one entry per CDR3 protein. In the table there are a few hundred thousand distinct CDR3 sequences, approximately 8% of which are singletons. CDR3 size: 12 residues. Germline lookup yields CDR1 MDHEN and CDR2 SYDVKM. Trimming took 5 bases from V and 0 from J, leaving 5 bases between them. The receptor was derived from a man aged 18 to 29 who received the YFV17D yellow fever vaccine. The specimen comprised PBMCs, sampled 45 days after the first yellow fever vaccination. The rearrangement joins TRBV28 to TRBJ2-7; the D is unclear. The CDR3 DNA is TGTGCCAGCAGTCTTAGCTCCTACGAGCAGTACGTC. It yields the protein CASSLSSYEQYV.